The rows below give T cell receptor beta chains drawn from one sample of a study of blood T cell repertoires in COVID-19. The table came from immunoSEQ multiplex PCR; TCRdb's copy has only in-frame clones and leaves some out. The sample shows about 170,000 clones, around four fifths of them seen only once. The sequencing sample was made of peripheral blood. The receptors originated from a woman in her seventies who had recovered from COVID-19. CDR3s include the opening cysteine and the closing phenylalanine or tryptophan. The order of the fields is clone size, V gene, D gene, J gene, CDR3 protein, CDR3 DNA. D genes are given only for firm matches. Some rows mark clone size as missing; the rest say once, few, many or name a class of expanded clone.

-,TRBV2,-,TRBJ1-5,CASTWTDQPQHF,TGTGCCAGCACCTGGACTGATCAGCCCCAGCATTTT
-,TRBV15,-,TRBJ1-3,CATSREGGSGNTIYF,TGTGCCACCAGCAGAGAAGGGGGCTCTGGAAACACCATATATTTT
-,TRBV10-3,-,TRBJ2-5,CAISEGGSKETQYF,TGTGCCATCAGTGAGGGGGGGTCTAAAGAGACCCAGTACTTC
-,TRBV19,-,TRBJ1-2,CASTVDRGYGYTF,TGTGCCAGTACGGTCGATCGGGGCTATGGCTACACCTTC
-,TRBV5-8,-,TRBJ1-1,CASSWGGGEAFF,TGTGCCAGCAGCTGGGGCGGGGGTGAAGCTTTCTTT
-,TRBV2,TRBD2,TRBJ2-3,CASRWTSSGGNTQYF,TGTGCCAGCAGATGGACTAGCTCTGGGGGAAATACGCAGTATTTT
-,TRBV5-5,-,TRBJ1-1,CASSLGQARAEAFF,TGTGCCAGCAGCTTGGGGCAGGCCAGGGCTGAAGCTTTCTTT
-,TRBV6-5,-,TRBJ1-2,CASSYSRRNYGYTF,TGTGCCAGCAGTTACTCACGGAGGAACTATGGCTACACCTTC
many,TRBV2,-,TRBJ1-1,CARTGNTEAFF,TGTGCCAGGACAGGGAACACTGAAGCTTTCTTT
-,TRBV3-1/TRBV3-2,-,TRBJ2-3,CASSLLPLPGDTQYF,TGTGCCAGCAGCCTCCTCCCCTTACCGGGAGATACGCAGTATTTT
once,TRBV19,-,TRBJ1-2,CASSIVAGDSYGYTF,TGTGCCAGTAGTATAGTTGCAGGGGATTCCTATGGCTACACCTTC
-,TRBV29-1,TRBD1,TRBJ1-1,CSVPNRGPNTEAFF,TGCAGCGTTCCCAACAGGGGGCCGAACACTGAAGCTTTCTTT
once,TRBV4-2,-,TRBJ1-1,CASSQEQIFGRTEAFF,TGTGCCAGCAGCCAAGAGCAAATTTTCGGGAGGACTGAAGCTTTCTTT
-,TRBV7-9,-,TRBJ2-3,CASSPPRAGSFSTDTQYF,TGTGCCAGCAGCCCCCCCCGGGCGGGATCCTTTAGCACAGATACGCAGTATTTT
-,TRBV29-1,-,TRBJ2-5,CSVEPAYQETQYF,TGCAGCGTTGAACCAGCGTACCAAGAGACCCAGTACTTC
-,TRBV24-1,TRBD2,TRBJ2-1,CATSDPGLAGVEFF,TGTGCCACCAGTGATCCCGGACTAGCGGGAGTGGAGTTCTTC
-,TRBV30,TRBD1,TRBJ1-4,CAWSGTGAEKLFF,TGTGCCTGGAGTGGGACAGGGGCGGAAAAACTGTTTTTT
-,TRBV9,TRBD2,TRBJ2-5,CASSPKLYSGGAWETQYF,TGTGCCAGCAGCCCCAAGCTTTATAGCGGGGGGGCCTGGGAGACCCAGTACTTC
once,TRBV9,TRBD2,TRBJ2-3,CASSVVLAGGPGAQYF,TGTGCCAGCAGCGTAGTACTAGCGGGAGGGCCTGGTGCGCAGTATTTT
-,TRBV18,-,TRBJ1-2,CASSPGAGNYGYTF,TGTGCCAGCTCACCGGGCGCAGGGAACTATGGCTACACCTTC
-,TRBV2,TRBD1,TRBJ1-1,CASSYRGEAFF,TGTGCCAGCAGTTACAGGGGTGAAGCTTTCTTT
-,TRBV30,TRBD2,TRBJ2-4,CAWSVRRGVSPLAKNIQYF,TGTGCCTGGAGTGTACGGCGGGGGGTATCGCCCCTAGCCAAAAACATTCAGTACTTC
-,TRBV7-9,-,TRBJ2-1,CASTGSSSYNEQFF,TGTGCCAGCACCGGGAGCAGCTCCTACAATGAGCAGTTCTTC
-,TRBV7-9,-,TRBJ2-5,CASRPGGGGETQYF,TGTGCCAGCAGACCTGGGGGCGGGGGAGAGACCCAGTACTTC
-,TRBV10-3,TRBD1,TRBJ1-2,CAISETGQGGGYTF,TGTGCCATCAGTGAGACCGGACAGGGAGGCGGCTACACCTTC
-,TRBV19,-,TRBJ1-2,CASSNLRGNYGYTF,TGTGCCAGTAGTAACCTGAGAGGTAACTATGGCTACACCTTC
-,TRBV29-1,TRBD2,TRBJ2-3,CSGTSGGEADTQYF,TGCAGCGGGACTAGCGGGGGCGAGGCAGATACGCAGTATTTT
-,TRBV10-3,-,TRBJ2-1,CAISEFSPLYNEQFF,TGTGCCATCAGTGAGTTCTCCCCCCTATACAATGAGCAGTTCTTC
-,TRBV12-3/TRBV12-4,TRBD1,TRBJ1-3,CASSSGGTIYF,TGTGCCAGCAGTTCAGGGGGAACCATATATTTT
-,TRBV2,TRBD1,TRBJ2-7,CASRGRQGSYEQYF,TGTGCCAGCAGGGGGAGACAGGGTTCGTACGAGCAGTACTTC
-,TRBV3-1/TRBV3-2,-,TRBJ1-1,CASSQDGGASTEAFF,TGTGCCAGCAGCCAAGATGGGGGGGCTAGCACTGAAGCTTTCTTT
-,TRBV5-5,-,TRBJ2-2,CASSFLSQGNSGELFF,TGTGCCAGCAGCTTTTTGTCGCAGGGTAACTCCGGGGAGCTGTTTTTT
-,TRBV27,-,TRBJ1-2,CASSPAGQAGTYGYTF,TGTGCCAGCAGTCCGGCGGGGCAGGCCGGTACCTATGGCTACACCTTC
-,TRBV3-1/TRBV3-2,TRBD2,TRBJ2-6,CASSQGLAGYSGANVLTF,TGTGCCAGCAGCCAAGGGCTAGCGGGGTACTCTGGGGCCAACGTCCTGACTTTC
-,TRBV14,-,TRBJ2-3,CASSQTGGADTQYF,TGTGCCAGCAGCCAAACTGGGGGCGCGGATACGCAGTATTTT
-,TRBV2,TRBD2,TRBJ2-1,CASRPRGVPDNEQFF,TGTGCCAGCAGGCCGCGGGGGGTTCCAGACAATGAGCAGTTCTTC
-,TRBV5-1,-,TRBJ1-1,CASSLGQDTEAFF,TGCGCCAGCAGCTTGGGGCAGGACACTGAAGCTTTCTTT
-,TRBV29-1,-,TRBJ1-2,CSVAGRLDSFGYTF,TGCAGCGTTGCCGGGCGCCTGGACAGTTTTGGCTACACCTTC
-,TRBV18,TRBD1,TRBJ2-7,CASSPPGQLSYEQYF,TGTGCCAGCTCACCACCGGGACAGCTATCCTACGAGCAGTACTTC
-,TRBV13,-,TRBJ1-4,CASSFTGATNEKLFF,TGTGCCAGCAGCTTCACGGGAGCAACTAATGAAAAACTGTTTTTT
-,TRBV7-9,TRBD2,TRBJ2-1,CASSTRGLAGGGEQFF,TGTGCCAGCAGCACCCGGGGACTAGCGGGAGGTGGTGAGCAGTTCTTC
-,TRBV11-1,TRBD2,TRBJ2-1,CASSSGTNYNEQFF,TGTGCCAGCAGCTCAGGGACTAACTACAATGAGCAGTTCTTC
-,TRBV2,TRBD1,TRBJ1-2,CASSQAGGAGYGYTF,TGTGCCAGCAGCCAAGCAGGGGGCGCTGGGTATGGCTACACCTTC
-,TRBV19,-,TRBJ1-5,CQVPNQPQHF,TGTCAGGTCCCAAATCAGCCCCAGCATTTT